These T cell receptor beta chains were read from a single sample in a study of shared clonotypes between healthy human individuals. Generated by immunoSEQ multiplex PCR, the TCRdb table keeps only in-frame clones and is missing some. The profile shows roughly 1 million clones, 70% to 80% of them singletons. Specimen: memory CD4+ T cells sorted from blood. These receptors all stem from a man younger than 35 in good health. Each CDR3 is given with its conserved first and last residue.

V	J	CDR3
TRBV28	TRBJ1-1	CASRSQVPEAFF
TRBV7-9	TRBJ1-5	CASSLEGTPQHF
TRBV7-2	TRBJ1-1	CASSLDTTTEAFF
TRBV7-9	TRBJ2-1	CASSLEADRLGNEQFF
TRBV9	TRBJ1-3	CASSPGTGYRDTIYF
TRBV6-5	TRBJ1-2	CASRTGVGYTF
TRBV29-1	TRBJ2-7	CSVAAGTSGIYEQYF
TRBV5-4	TRBJ2-2	CASSPPTGSGELFF
TRBV7-9	TRBJ2-3	CASSPGSGRVTDTQYF
TRBV6-1	TRBJ1-1	CASSEPTGLSTEAFF
TRBV4-1	TRBJ1-2	CASSQDRGRIDYGYTF
TRBV5-5	TRBJ1-1	CASSSAVFMSTEAFF
TRBV11-2	TRBJ1-1	CASSLSQGWSEAFF
TRBV5-4	TRBJ2-7	CASSSEGLAGFHEQYF
TRBV10-3	TRBJ1-2	CAISESDSLYGYTF
TRBV6-1	TRBJ1-4	CASRTDPTNEKLFF
TRBV19	TRBJ2-3	CASRDRGSTDTQYF
TRBV6-5	TRBJ2-1	CATQAGGRSGEQFF
TRBV28	TRBJ1-5	CASSLWGTGLYSNQPQHF
TRBV2	TRBJ1-6	CASSLSLQGGVGSPLHF
TRBV2	TRBJ2-7	CASTRQPDSYEQYF
TRBV2	TRBJ2-7	CASSARQATSYEQYF
TRBV4-1	TRBJ1-5	CASSPRGDSNQPQHF
TRBV28	TRBJ2-1	CASSLASGNSYNEQFF
TRBV28	TRBJ1-5	CASSWGQSNQPQHF
TRBV5-5	TRBJ1-1	CASSFDRAGTEAFF
TRBV5-1	TRBJ2-7	CASSLRPGQTSYEQYF
TRBV7-2	TRBJ2-7	CASSLEPGGAYEQYF
TRBV6-1	TRBJ2-2	CASSVGLSTGELFF
TRBV2	TRBJ2-1	CASSDLVIREQFF
TRBV5-6	TRBJ1-2	CASSLGRQIYGYTF
TRBV4-1	TRBJ1-5	CASSHGGSNQPQHF
TRBV9	TRBJ1-2	CASSADSSIYGYTF
TRBV2	TRBJ2-7	CASHLLAGGREQYF
TRBV6-5	TRBJ1-5	CASSRDRLQPQHF
TRBV2	TRBJ2-1	CASNEGSGITYNEQFF
TRBV10-1	TRBJ2-1	CASSEGVGRAGFF
TRBV19	TRBJ2-3	CASSMGQGRTDTQYF
TRBV30	TRBJ1-5	CAWSVVRGEGNQPQHF
TRBV2	TRBJ2-4	CASRLVTKNIQYF
TRBV10-3	TRBJ2-1	CAISPGDEQFF
TRBV4-1	TRBJ1-5	CASSDRDRGSNQPQHF
TRBV6-5	TRBJ2-7	CASIPDHPRSYEQYF
TRBV27	TRBJ2-5	CASSLVVGGWETQYF
TRBV29-1	TRBJ1-2	CSVALTDGYGYTF
TRBV6-1	TRBJ2-2	CASSASGNTGELFF
TRBV19	TRBJ1-2	CASIRTGTDGYTF
TRBV30	TRBJ1-2	CAWNGQGRVYGYTF
TRBV15	TRBJ2-1	CATSRTGGLDEQFF
TRBV6-6	TRBJ2-3	CASSYSEGDTQYF
TRBV6-5	TRBJ2-7	CASSSAGARGDEQYF